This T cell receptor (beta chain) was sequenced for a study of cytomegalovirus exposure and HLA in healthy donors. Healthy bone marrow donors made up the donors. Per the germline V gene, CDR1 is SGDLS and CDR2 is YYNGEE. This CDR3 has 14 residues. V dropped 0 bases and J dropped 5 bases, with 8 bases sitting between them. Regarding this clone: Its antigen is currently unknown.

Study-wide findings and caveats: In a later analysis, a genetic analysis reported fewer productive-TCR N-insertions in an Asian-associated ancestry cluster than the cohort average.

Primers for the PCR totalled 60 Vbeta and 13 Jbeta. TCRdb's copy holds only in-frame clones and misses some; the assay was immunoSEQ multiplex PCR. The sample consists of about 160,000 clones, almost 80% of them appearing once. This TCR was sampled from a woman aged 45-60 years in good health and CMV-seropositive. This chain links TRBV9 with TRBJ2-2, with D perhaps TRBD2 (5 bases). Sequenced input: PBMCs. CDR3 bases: TGTGCCAGCAGCGTAGATTCGGGGACCGGGGAGCTGTTTTTT. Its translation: CASSVDSGTGELFF.